A single sample gave rise to the 8 T cell receptor beta chains below, sequenced in a study of shared clonotypes between healthy human individuals (TCRdb year 2020). Receptors were amplified or captured by the immunoSEQ multiplex PCR assay. This immuneACCESS table, as held by TCRdb, lists in-frame sequences with V and J called but not all clones. Of the missing ones, under half trace to an unresolved V gene in checked studies; the others have no known cause. This sample lists 640,000 or so clones; less than 80% were detected once. Jointly, the top ten make up 1.8% of the sample. Sequenced input: memory CD4+ T cells sorted from blood. Interpreted using the paper, the cell subset or site label stands for: CD45RA-negative fraction. The source of these receptors is a woman aged 25 to 45 in good health.

This sequence joins TRBV4-1 and TRBJ2-7; D remains unclear. The germline CDR1 and CDR2 sequences are MGHRA and YSYEKL. V was clipped by 0 bases and J by 7 bases, with 19 bases between them. The CDR3 sequence is 16 residues long. The CDR3 is CASSQDRPGLGREQYF. CDR3 sequence (DNA): TGCGCCAGCAGCCAAGATCGGCCGGGCCTGGGCAGGGAGCAGTACTTC.

This clone was seen a handful of times. V usage is TRBV28 and J usage is TRBJ2-1, with TRBD2 matching over 11 bases. V shed 3 bases, J shed 8 bases, and the junction held 9 bases outside the gene matches. The CDR3 covers 16 residues. Per the germline V gene, CDR1 is MDHEN and CDR2 is SYDVKM. CDR3 DNA sequence: TGTGCCAGCAGTTTCCCGCCTAGCGGGAGGTTGGATGAGCAGTTCTTC. Amino acids: CASSFPPSGRLDEQFF.

V gene TRBV28 combines with J gene TRBJ2-7; 8 positions match TRBD2. The length of the CDR3 is 15 residues. J gave up 4 bases and V 4 bases, and 9 bases lay outside the gene matches. The V gene's germline CDR1 is MDHEN and CDR2 SYDVKM. DNA for the CDR3: TGTGCCAGCAGTTCACCCATGCGGGGGGCGTACGAGCAGTACTTC. It yields the protein CASSSPMRGAYEQYF.

The chain combines TRBV19 with TRBJ1-5, with a possible D match to TRBD1 (5 bases). CDR1 is LNHDA, CDR2 SQIVND, per germline (reference sequence). V dropped 6 bases and J dropped 2 bases, with 11 bases sitting between them. This CDR3 comprises 14 residues. This CDR3 reads CASSWDFGNQPQHF. The CDR3 bases are TGTGCCAGTAGCTGGGACTTCGGCAATCAGCCCCAGCATTTT.

The chain employs TRBV6-5 and TRBJ2-3; 9 nucleotides align to TRBD2. J gave up 4 bases and V 6 bases, and 5 bases lay outside the gene matches. Germline V gene sequence: CDR1 MNHEY, CDR2 SVGAGI. CDR3 length: 14 amino acids. In nucleotides, the CDR3 is TGTGCCAGCAGGGGGACTAGCCTTGCAGATACGCAGTATTTT. Its translation is CASRGTSLADTQYF.

This sequence joins TRBV9 and TRBJ2-1; D perhaps matches TRBD2 (5 bases). The CDR3 is 15 amino acids. V was clipped by 0 bases and J by 5 bases, with 12 bases between them. The V gene's germline CDR1 is SGDLS and CDR2 YYNGEE. The CDR3 DNA reads TGTGCCAGCAGCGTAGACCTAGCATCTCACAATGAGCAGTTCTTC. It translates to CASSVDLASHNEQFF.

This clone was seen a single time. This sequence joins TRBV4-2 and TRBJ2-7; D is undetermined. Germline CDR1 and CDR2: LGHNA and YNFKEQ. The V end lost 6 bases, the J end lost 0 bases, and 9 bases lay between the germline ends. This CDR3 is 13 amino acids long. CDR3 coding DNA: TGTGCCAGCAGTTCGAGGAGCTCCTACGAGCAGTACTTC. It encodes CASSSRSSYEQYF.

This rearrangement joins TRBV10-3 to TRBJ2-7; unclear D gene. The germline CDR1 and CDR2 sequences are ENHRY and SYGVKD. Trimming removed 3 bases at V and 2 bases at J, with 8 bases between. The CDR3 spans 13 residues. CDR3 amino acids: CAISDMQAYEQYF. DNA of the CDR3: TGTGCCATCAGTGATATGCAAGCCTACGAGCAGTACTTC.